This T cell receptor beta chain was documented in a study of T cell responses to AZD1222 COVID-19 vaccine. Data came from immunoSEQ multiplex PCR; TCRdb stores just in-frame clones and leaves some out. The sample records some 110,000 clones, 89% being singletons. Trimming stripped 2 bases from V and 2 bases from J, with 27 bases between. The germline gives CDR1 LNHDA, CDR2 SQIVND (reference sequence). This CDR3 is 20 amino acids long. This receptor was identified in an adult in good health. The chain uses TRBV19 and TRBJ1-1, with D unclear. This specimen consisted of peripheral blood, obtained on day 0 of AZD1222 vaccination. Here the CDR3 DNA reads TGTGCCAGTAGTATACCCGCAGGAGTCTCCCGGAGAGAATTAAACACTGAAGCTTTCTTT. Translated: CASSIPAGVSRRELNTEAFF.